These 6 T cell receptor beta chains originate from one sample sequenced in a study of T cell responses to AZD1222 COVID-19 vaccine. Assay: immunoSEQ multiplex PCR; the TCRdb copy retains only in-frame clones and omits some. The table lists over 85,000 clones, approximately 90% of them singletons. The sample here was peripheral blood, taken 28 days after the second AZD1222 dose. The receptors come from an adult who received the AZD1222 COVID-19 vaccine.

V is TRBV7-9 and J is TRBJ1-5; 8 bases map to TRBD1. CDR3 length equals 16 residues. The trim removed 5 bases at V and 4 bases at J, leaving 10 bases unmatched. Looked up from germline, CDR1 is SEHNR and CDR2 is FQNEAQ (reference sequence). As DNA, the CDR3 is TGTGCCAGCAGCCCAGGGACAGGCGCCGTTAATCAGCCCCAGCATTTT. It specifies CASSPGTGAVNQPQHF.

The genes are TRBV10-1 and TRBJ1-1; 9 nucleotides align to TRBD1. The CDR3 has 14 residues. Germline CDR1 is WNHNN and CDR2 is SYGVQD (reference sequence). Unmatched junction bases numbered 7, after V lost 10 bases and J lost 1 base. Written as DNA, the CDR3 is TGCGCCATCGGGACAGGGAGGGGGAACACTGAAGCTTTCTTT. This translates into CAIGTGRGNTEAFF.

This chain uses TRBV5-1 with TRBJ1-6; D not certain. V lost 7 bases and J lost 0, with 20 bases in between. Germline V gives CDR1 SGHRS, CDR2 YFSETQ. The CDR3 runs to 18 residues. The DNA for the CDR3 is TGCGCCAGCGGGCGAGGACCCACCACGAGCTCCTATAATTCACCCCTCCACTTT. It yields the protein CASGRGPTTSSYNSPLHF. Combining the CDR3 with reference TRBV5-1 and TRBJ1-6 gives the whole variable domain KAGVTQTPRYLIKTRGQQVTLSCSPISGHRSVSWYQQTPGQGLQFLFEYFSETQRNKGNFPGRFSGRQFSNSRSEMNVSTLELGDSALYLCASGRGPTTSSYNSPLHFGNGTRLTVT.

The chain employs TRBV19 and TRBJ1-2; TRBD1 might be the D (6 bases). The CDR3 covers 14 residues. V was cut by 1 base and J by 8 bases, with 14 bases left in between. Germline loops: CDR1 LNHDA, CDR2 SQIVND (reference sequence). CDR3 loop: CASSIVEGGSGYTF. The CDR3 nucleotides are TGTGCCAGTAGTATAGTTGAAGGGGGTAGCGGCTACACCTTC.

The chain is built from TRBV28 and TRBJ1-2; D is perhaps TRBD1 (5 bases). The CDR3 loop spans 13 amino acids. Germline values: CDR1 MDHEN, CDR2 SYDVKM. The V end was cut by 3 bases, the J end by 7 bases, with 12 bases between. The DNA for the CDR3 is TGTGCCAGCAGTTTCTCCAGGGACGGTGGCTACACCTTC. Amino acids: CASSFSRDGGYTF.

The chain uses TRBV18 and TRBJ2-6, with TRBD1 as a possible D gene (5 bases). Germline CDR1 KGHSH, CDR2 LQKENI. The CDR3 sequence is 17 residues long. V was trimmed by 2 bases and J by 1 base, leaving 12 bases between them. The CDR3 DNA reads TGTGCCAGCTCACCAGAACAGGCCGAGTCTGGGGCCAACGTCCTGACTTTC. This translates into CASSPEQAESGANVLTF.